One sample yielded the 13 T cell receptor beta chains listed below, sequenced in a study of OX40 agonist ivuxolimab in advanced cancers. Assay used: immunoSEQ multiplex PCR; TCRdb lists only in-frame clones, some missing. This sample has about 33,000 clones, with approximately 89% found just once. The input for sequencing was CD4+ or CD8+ T cells sorted from blood, taken in a trial of the OX40 agonist ivuxolimab. These receptors all come from an adult with an advanced solid tumor such as melanoma, head and neck, liver or kidney cancer.

V and J are TRBV5-1 and TRBJ1-2; TRBD1 matches 7 bases. With 0 bases clipped from V and 4 bases from J, the junction kept 9 bases outside the gene matches. The germline gives CDR1 SGHRS, CDR2 YFSETQ. The CDR3 extends over 16 amino acids. CDR3 sequence: CASSLATSRQGYGYTF. Written as DNA, the CDR3 is TGCGCCAGCAGCTTGGCTACTTCCCGACAGGGCTATGGCTACACCTTC.

The chain is built from TRBV5-1 and TRBJ2-1; the D call may be TRBD1 or TRBD2 (5 bases each). The CDR3 spans 14 residues. V was pared by 0 bases and J by 8 bases, with 12 bases between. Germline assignment: CDR1 SGHRS and CDR2 YFSETQ. In DNA, the CDR3 is TGCGCCAGCAGCTTGGGAGGGGTACGCGATGAGCAGTTCTTC. Protein sequence: CASSLGGVRDEQFF.

The chain combines TRBV5-1 with TRBJ2-3; TRBD2 matches at 7 bases. The CDR3 is made up of 14 amino acids. Trimming at V came to 1 base and at J to 5 bases, leaving 4 bases not matched to a gene. The germline V gene encodes CDR1 SGHRS and CDR2 YFSETQ. The CDR3 nucleotides read TGCGCCAGCAGCTTGTGGGGGGGATTAGATACGCAGTATTTT. This translates into CASSLWGGLDTQYF.

The genes are TRBV12-2 and TRBJ2-3. TRBV12-2 is labeled a pseudogene. This CDR3 comprises 20 residues. The CDR3 DNA is TGTGCAAGTCGCTTAGTCCTAAGGGCGACCCAGGAAGCTCCCACAGATACGCAGTATTTT. Its translation is CASRLVLRATQEAPTDTQYF.

This sequence joins TRBV7-9 and TRBJ2-3; no clear D. CDR1 and CDR2 from the germline V gene are SEHNR and FQNEAQ (reference sequence). Trimming took off 1 base at V and 1 base at J, with 9 bases between the two ends. There are 15 residues in the CDR3. CDR3 amino acids: CASSLDPLGTDTQYF. CDR3 bases: TGTGCCAGCAGCTTAGACCCATTGGGCACAGATACGCAGTATTTT.

The V call is TRBV28, the J call TRBJ1-3; no definite D call. The V gene lost 2 bases and the J gene lost 4 bases, with 15 bases spanning the gap. The CDR3 has 16 residues. Per the germline V gene, CDR1 is MDHEN and CDR2 is SYDVKM. CDR3 bases: TGTGCCAGCAGTTTAATACGGGTAGCGGCAGGAAACACCATATATTTT. Its protein product is CASSLIRVAAGNTIYF.

This sequence joins TRBV27 and TRBJ2-1; 8 nucleotides agree with TRBD2. The J segment lost 3 bases and the V segment lost 3 bases, leaving 1 base of the junction unmatched. The CDR3 consists of 14 residues. The V gene's germline CDR1 is MNHEY and CDR2 SMNVEV (reference sequence). This chain's CDR3 is CASSFAGGYNEQFF. The CDR3 DNA reads as TGTGCCAGCAGTTTTGCGGGGGGCTACAATGAGCAGTTCTTC.

The chain is built from TRBV9 and TRBJ1-1; 7 positions match TRBD1. Germline CDR1 is SGDLS and CDR2 is YYNGEE. The CDR3 is made up of 14 amino acids. Trimming removed 0 bases from V and 3 bases from J; junction bases left unmatched: 2. The CDR3 loop reads CASSVGQGDTEAFF. In DNA, the CDR3 is TGTGCCAGCAGCGTAGGGCAGGGGGACACTGAAGCTTTCTTT.

This chain joins TRBV11-2 and TRBJ2-1; 9 nucleotides match TRBD2. V was pared by 6 bases and J by 3 bases, with 6 bases of the junction left unmatched. Germline V lookup: CDR1 SGHAT, CDR2 FQNNGV. The CDR3 extends over 15 amino acids. The CDR3 DNA follows: TGTGCCAGCAGGACGGGACTAGCAGGCTACAATGAGCAGTTCTTC. Its translation: CASRTGLAGYNEQFF.

The CDR3 nucleotides are TGCGCCAGCAGCGGTGCCACTGAAGCTTTCTTT. Its protein is CASSGATEAFF. The chain links TRBV5-1 to TRBJ1-1; D is undetermined. The CDR3 runs to 11 residues. Germline V gives CDR1 SGHRS, CDR2 YFSETQ. V lost 4 bases to trimming and J lost 4 bases, with 5 bases between them.

The chain uses TRBV6-5 and TRBJ1-4; maybe TRBD1 (6 bases). This CDR3 has 15 amino acids. Trimming stripped 6 bases from V and 1 base from J, with 12 bases between. Germline V lookup: CDR1 MNHEY, CDR2 SVGAGI. CDR3 sequence: CASSITGRTNEKLFF. CDR3 DNA: TGTGCCAGCAGCATTACAGGGCGAACTAATGAAAAACTGTTTTTT.

The V gene is TRBV10-3, the J gene TRBJ2-7; D remains unclear. This CDR3 region has 12 residues. Per the germline V gene, CDR1 is ENHRY and CDR2 is SYGVKD. V gave up 10 bases and J gave up 0 bases, with 10 bases separating them. This chain's CDR3 is CATGQTSYEQYF. The CDR3 DNA is TGTGCCACGGGCCAAACCTCCTACGAGCAGTACTTC.

The J gene is TRBJ2-1, the V gene TRBV19; 7 bases match TRBD2. Per germline, CDR1 LNHDA and CDR2 SQIVND (reference sequence). V lost 5 bases, J lost 9 bases, and 13 bases stayed unmatched. This CDR3 comprises 15 residues. CDR3 in DNA: TGTGCCAGTAGTGGAGGACTAGGGCCCAATGGTGAGCAGTTCTTC. This translates into CASSGGLGPNGEQFF.